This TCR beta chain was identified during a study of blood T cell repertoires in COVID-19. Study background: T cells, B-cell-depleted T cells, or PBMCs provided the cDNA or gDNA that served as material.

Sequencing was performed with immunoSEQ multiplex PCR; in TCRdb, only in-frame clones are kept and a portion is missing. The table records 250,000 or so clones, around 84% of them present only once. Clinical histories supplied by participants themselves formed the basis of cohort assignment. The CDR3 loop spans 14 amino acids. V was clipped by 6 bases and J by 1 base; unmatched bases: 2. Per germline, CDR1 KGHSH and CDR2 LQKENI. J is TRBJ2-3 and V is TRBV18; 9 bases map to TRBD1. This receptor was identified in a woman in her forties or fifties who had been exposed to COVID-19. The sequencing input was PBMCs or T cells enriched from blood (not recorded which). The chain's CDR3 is CASSRDRGTDTQYF. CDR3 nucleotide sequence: TGTGCCAGCTCTCGGGACAGGGGCACAGATACGCAGTATTTT. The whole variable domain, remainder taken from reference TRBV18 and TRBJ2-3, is NAGVMQNPRHLVRRRGQEARLRCSPMKGHSHVYWYRQLPEEGLKFMVYLQKENIIDESGMPKERFSAEFPKEGPSILRIQQVVRGDSAAYFCASSRDRGTDTQYFGPGTRLTVL.